This section outlines one T cell receptor beta chain sequence together with its context. The data were taken from a study of blood T cell repertoires in COVID-19. Study as a whole: PBMCs, B-cell-depleted T cells, or T cells were the source of the cDNA or gDNA that made up the material.

The ends lost 2 bases at V and 8 bases at J; junction bases unmatched: 10. This CDR3 has 16 amino acids. CDR1 is PRHDT, CDR2 FYEKMQ, per germline (reference sequence). Recovered status applied to Cohort 3 donors who had two consecutive negative PCRs. It also applied to those with clearance or with symptom resolution. Using immunoSEQ multiplex PCR, the repertoire was profiled, and TCRdb retains in-frame clones only, with some absent. The repertoire holds a few hundred thousand clones, more than 85% seen once, with roughly 20% in the top ten. The specimen was PBMCs or T cells enriched from blood (not recorded which). The V gene is TRBV13, the J gene TRBJ2-1, with 9 nucleotides matching TRBD2. The TCR comes from a woman in her twenties or thirties who had recovered from COVID-19. The CDR3 is CASSLFVRGGVDEQFF. CDR3 nucleotides: TGTGCCAGCAGCTTATTTGTGCGGGGGGGCGTAGATGAGCAGTTCTTC.